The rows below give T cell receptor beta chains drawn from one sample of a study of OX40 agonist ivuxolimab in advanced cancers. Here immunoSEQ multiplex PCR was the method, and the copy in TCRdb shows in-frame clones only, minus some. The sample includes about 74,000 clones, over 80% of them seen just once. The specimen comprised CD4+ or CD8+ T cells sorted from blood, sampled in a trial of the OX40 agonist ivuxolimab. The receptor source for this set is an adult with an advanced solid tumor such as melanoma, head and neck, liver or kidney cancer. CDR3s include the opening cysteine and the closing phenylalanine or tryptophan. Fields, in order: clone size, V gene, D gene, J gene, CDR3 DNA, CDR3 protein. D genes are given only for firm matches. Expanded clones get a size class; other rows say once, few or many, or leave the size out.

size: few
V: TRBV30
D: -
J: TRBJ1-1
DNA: TGTGCCTGGAGTTCCTCGAACACTGAAGCTTTCTTT
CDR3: CAWSSSNTEAFF

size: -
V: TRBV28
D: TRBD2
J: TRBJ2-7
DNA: TGTGCCAGCAGTTCACTGGGACTAGCGGGTTACGAGCAGTACTTC
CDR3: CASSSLGLAGYEQYF

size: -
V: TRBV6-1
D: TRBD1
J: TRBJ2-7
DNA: TGTGCCAGCAGCCCAGGACAGGGGAGAGGCTACGAGCAGTACTTC
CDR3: CASSPGQGRGYEQYF

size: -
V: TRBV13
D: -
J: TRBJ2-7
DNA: TGTGCCAGCAGCCTTTCCGGGACTCCAAGGGAGCAGTACTTC
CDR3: CASSLSGTPREQYF

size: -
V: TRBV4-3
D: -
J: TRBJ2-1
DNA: TGCGCCAGTTCGTCCTCTAGACTGAATGAGCAGTTCTTC
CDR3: CASSSSRLNEQFF

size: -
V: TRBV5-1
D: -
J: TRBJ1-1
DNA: TGCGCCAGCAGCTTGGCCGGGGGGGCTGTTGAAGCTTTCTTT
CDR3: CASSLAGGAVEAFF

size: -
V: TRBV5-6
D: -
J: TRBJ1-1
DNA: TGTGCCAGCAGCACCTGGGGGTCGCTGAACACTGAAGCTTTCTTT
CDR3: CASSTWGSLNTEAFF

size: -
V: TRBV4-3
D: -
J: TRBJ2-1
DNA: TGCGCCAGCAGCCAAGAGTCCGGAGGCCCCTACAATGAGCAGTTCTTC
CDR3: CASSQESGGPYNEQFF

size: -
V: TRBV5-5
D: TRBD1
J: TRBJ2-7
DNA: TGTGCCAGCAGCTCATCGACAGGGGCCCTCTCCTACGAGCAGTACTTC
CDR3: CASSSSTGALSYEQYF

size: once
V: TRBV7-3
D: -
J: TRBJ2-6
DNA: TGTGCCAGCAGCCGCGAGCCGCGCGGGGCGTCTGGGGCCAACGTCCTGACTTTC
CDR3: CASSREPRGASGANVLTF

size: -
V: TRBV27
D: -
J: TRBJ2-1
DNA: TGTGCCAGCAGTTTGTTAGGCGATGAGCAGTTCTTC
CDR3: CASSLLGDEQFF

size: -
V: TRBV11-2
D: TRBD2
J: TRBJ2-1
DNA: TGTGCCAGCAGCCGGGGGGTCTACAATGAGCAGTTCTTC
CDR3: CASSRGVYNEQFF

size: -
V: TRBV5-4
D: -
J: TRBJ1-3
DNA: TGTGCCAGCAGCTTGGCGGCAGGGTCTGGAAACACCATATATTTT
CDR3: CASSLAAGSGNTIYF

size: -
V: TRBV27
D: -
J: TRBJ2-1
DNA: TGTGCCAGCAGTTTGCCCCGAGTTGGGTACAATGAGCAGTTCTTC
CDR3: CASSLPRVGYNEQFF

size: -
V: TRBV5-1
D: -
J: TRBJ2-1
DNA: TGCGCCAGCAGCTTAATTGGGAAGAATGAGCAGTTCTTC
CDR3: CASSLIGKNEQFF

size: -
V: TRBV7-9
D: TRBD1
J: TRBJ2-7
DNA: TGTGCCAGCAGCCCCGCCCCGGGACAGACTGAGCAGTACTTC
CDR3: CASSPAPGQTEQYF

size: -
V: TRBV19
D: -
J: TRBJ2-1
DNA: TGTGCCAGTAGTATAGGTGGCACGGAGCAGTTCTTC
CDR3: CASSIGGTEQFF

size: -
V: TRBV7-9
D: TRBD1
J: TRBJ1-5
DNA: TGTGCCAGCAGCTTAGGACAGGGGAATCAGCCCCAGCATTTT
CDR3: CASSLGQGNQPQHF

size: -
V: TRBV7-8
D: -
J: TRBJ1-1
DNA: TGTGCCAGCAGCTTACGCCAATCGAACACTGAAGCTTTCTTT
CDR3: CASSLRQSNTEAFF

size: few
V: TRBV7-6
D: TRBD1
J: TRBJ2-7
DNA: TGTGCCAGCAGCTTAGAACAGGGGGCCTACGAGCAGTACTTC
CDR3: CASSLEQGAYEQYF

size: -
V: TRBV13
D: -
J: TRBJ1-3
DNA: TGTGCCAGCAGCCTGGGGGACTCTGGAAACACCATATATTTT
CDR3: CASSLGDSGNTIYF

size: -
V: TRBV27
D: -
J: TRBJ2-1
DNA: TGTGCCAGCAGTCAGGATTGGGTTGAGCAGTTCTTC
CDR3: CASSQDWVEQFF

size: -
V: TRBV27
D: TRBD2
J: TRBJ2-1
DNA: TGTGCCAGCAGTGTAACTAGCGGGGGTAATGAGCAGTTCTTC
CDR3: CASSVTSGGNEQFF

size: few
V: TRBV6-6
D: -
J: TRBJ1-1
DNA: TGTGCCAGCACCTTAGGGGGGAACACTGAAGCTTTCTTT
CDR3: CASTLGGNTEAFF

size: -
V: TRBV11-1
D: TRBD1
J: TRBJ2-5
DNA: TGTGCCAGCAGCTTAGTCCCCCTCGGGACAGAAGAGACCCAGTACTTC
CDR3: CASSLVPLGTEETQYF

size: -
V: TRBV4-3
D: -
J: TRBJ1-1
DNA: TGCGCCAGCAGCCCAAGCCAGGGTCAGAAGACTGAAGCTTTCTTT
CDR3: CASSPSQGQKTEAFF

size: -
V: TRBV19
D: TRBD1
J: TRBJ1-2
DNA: TGTGCCACCTTCACAGGGGGCTACTATGGCTACACCTTC
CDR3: CATFTGGYYGYTF

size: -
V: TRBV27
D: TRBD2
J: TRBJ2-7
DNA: TGTGCCAGCAGCGGACTAGCACCATACGAGCAGTACTTC
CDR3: CASSGLAPYEQYF

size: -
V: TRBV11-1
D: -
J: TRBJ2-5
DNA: TGTGCCAGCAGCTTTCGCGGAGAGACCCAGTACTTC
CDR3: CASSFRGETQYF

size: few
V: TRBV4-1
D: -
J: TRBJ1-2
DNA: TGCGCCAGCAGCCAAGTTTTGGGCGCGTTGGATGGCTACACCTTC
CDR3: CASSQVLGALDGYTF

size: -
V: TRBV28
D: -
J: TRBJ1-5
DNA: TGTGCCAGCACAATTGATGCATTGGGGGGCAATCAGCCCCAGCATTTT
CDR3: CASTIDALGGNQPQHF

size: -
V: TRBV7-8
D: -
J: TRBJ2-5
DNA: TGTGCCAGCAGCTTAAGGGCTGGGAGACTTCGGGAGACCCAGTACTTC
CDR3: CASSLRAGRLRETQYF

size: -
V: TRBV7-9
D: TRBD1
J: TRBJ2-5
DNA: TGTGCCAGCAGCTGGACAGGGGGCCTGGAGACCCAGTACTTC
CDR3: CASSWTGGLETQYF

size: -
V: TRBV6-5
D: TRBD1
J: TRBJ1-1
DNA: TGTGCCAGCAGTCCGACAGGGACCACTGAAGCTTTCTTT
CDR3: CASSPTGTTEAFF

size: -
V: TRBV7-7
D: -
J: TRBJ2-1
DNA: TGTGCCTCCTCGGATTACAATGAGCAGTTCTTC
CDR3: CASSDYNEQFF

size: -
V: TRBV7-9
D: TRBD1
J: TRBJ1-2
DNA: TGTGCCAGCAGCCGTCCGGGACAGGGGGACTATGGCTACACCTTC
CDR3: CASSRPGQGDYGYTF

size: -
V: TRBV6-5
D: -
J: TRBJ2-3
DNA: TGTGCCAGCAGTTATTACGGGGGCACAGATACGCAGTATTTT
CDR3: CASSYYGGTDTQYF

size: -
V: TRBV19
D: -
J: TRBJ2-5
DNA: TGTGCCAGTAGTATTATTGGGGGGAAGGAGACCCAGTACTTC
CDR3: CASSIIGGKETQYF

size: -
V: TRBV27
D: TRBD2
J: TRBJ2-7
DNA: TGTGCCAGCAGTCCGGCGGGAGCGACCTACGAGCAGTACTTC
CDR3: CASSPAGATYEQYF

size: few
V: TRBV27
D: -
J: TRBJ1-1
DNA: TGTGCCAGCCGCGCAGGACGGAACACTGAAGCTTTCTTT
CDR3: CASRAGRNTEAFF

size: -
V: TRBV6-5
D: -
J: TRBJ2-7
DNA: TGTGCCAGCACACCGGGGGGCCTTGACGAGCAGTACTTC
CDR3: CASTPGGLDEQYF

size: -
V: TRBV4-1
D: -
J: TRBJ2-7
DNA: TGCGCCAGCAGCCCGCGTTCAGGCTACGAGCAGTACTTC
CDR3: CASSPRSGYEQYF

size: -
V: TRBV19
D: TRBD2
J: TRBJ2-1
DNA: TGTGCCAGTAGTCCTGGGACTAGGAGCTACAATGAGCAGTTCTTC
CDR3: CASSPGTRSYNEQFF

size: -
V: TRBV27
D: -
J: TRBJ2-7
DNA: TGTGCCAGCTACGGGGAGGCGGACGAGCAGTACTTC
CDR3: CASYGEADEQYF

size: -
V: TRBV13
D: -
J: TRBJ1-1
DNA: TGTGCCAGCGGGGGAGCTTTCTTT
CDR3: CASGGAFF

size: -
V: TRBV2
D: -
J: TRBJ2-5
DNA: TGTGCCAGCAGTGGCCAGGGGCAAGAGACCCAGTACTTC
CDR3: CASSGQGQETQYF

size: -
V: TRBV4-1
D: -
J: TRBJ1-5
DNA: TGCGCCAGCAGCGTTCATTTTTATAGCAATCAGCCCCAGCATTTT
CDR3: CASSVHFYSNQPQHF

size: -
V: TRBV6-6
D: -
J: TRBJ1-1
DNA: TGTGCCAGCACCCAAGCGGGGGGTCTTGAAGCTTTCTTT
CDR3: CASTQAGGLEAFF

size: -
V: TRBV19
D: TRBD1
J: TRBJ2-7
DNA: TGTGCCAGTAGTCCAACCGGCGGGACAGGGGCCTACGAGCAGTACTTC
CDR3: CASSPTGGTGAYEQYF

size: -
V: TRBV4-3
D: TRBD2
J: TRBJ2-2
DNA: TGCGCCAGCAGCCAAGGCCTAGCGGGTGTTAACACCGGGGAGCTGTTTTTT
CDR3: CASSQGLAGVNTGELFF

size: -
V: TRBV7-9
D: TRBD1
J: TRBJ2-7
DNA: TGTGCCAGCAGCTTAGGACAGGGAAACGAGCAGTACTTC
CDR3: CASSLGQGNEQYF

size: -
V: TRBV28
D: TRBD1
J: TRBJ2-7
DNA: TGTGCCAGCAGTTCCGGGACAGGGATAAACGAGCAGTACTTC
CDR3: CASSSGTGINEQYF

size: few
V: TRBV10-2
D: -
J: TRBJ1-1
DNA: TGCGCCAGCAGTGACAGCAGCACTGAAGCTTTCTTT
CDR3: CASSDSSTEAFF

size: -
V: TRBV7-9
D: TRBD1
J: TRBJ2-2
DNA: TGTGCCAGCAGCTCCCCGACAGGGGGCGCGGTGAACACCGGGGAGCTGTTTTTT
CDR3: CASSSPTGGAVNTGELFF

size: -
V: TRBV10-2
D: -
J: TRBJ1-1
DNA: TGCGCCAGCAGTGGACACTACACTGAAGCTTTCTTT
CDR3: CASSGHYTEAFF

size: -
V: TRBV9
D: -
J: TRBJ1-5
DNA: TGTGCCAGCAGCTCCGGAGATAGCAATCAGCCCCAGCATTTT
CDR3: CASSSGDSNQPQHF

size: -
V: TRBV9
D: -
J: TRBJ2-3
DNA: TGTGCCAGCAGCGTAATGGAGCAGGCGGATACGCAGTATTTT
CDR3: CASSVMEQADTQYF

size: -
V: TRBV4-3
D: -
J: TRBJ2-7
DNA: TGCGCCAGCAGCCAAGATATGGGGGGGGCACAGTACTTC
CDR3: CASSQDMGGAQYF

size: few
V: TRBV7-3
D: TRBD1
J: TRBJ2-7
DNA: TGTGCCAGCAGCTTACCTCGGGACAGCCACTCCTACGAGCAGTACTTC
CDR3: CASSLPRDSHSYEQYF

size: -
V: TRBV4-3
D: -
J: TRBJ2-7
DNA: TGCGCCAGCAGCCACCTAGATCTTCGCGAGCAGTACTTC
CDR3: CASSHLDLREQYF